The 3 T cell receptor beta chains listed next were all sequenced from one sample in a study of Ad26.COV2.S vaccination and SARS-CoV-2 variants. Only in-frame clones appear in the TCRdb table, and some are missing; sequencing was by immunoSEQ multiplex PCR. The table lists some 350,000 clones, 92% of them singletons. The source was peripheral blood, collected after recovery from COVID-19. Every receptor here comes from a human donor who had recovered from COVID-19.

This chain connects TRBV5-1 to TRBJ1-2, with TRBD1 identical over 8 bases. The length of the CDR3 is 13 residues. CDR1 is SGHRS and CDR2 is YFSETQ in the germline V gene. Trimming at V came to 5 bases and at J to 6 bases, leaving 6 bases not matched to a gene. The CDR3 protein is CASREAGGDGYTF. The CDR3 DNA sequence: TGCGCCAGCAGAGAGGCAGGGGGCGATGGCTACACCTTC.

This rearrangement joins TRBV5-1 to TRBJ2-7, with no clear D. The CDR3 contains 13 residues. Germline values: CDR1 SGHRS, CDR2 YFSETQ. The V end was cut by 2 bases, the J end by 0 bases, with 6 bases between. The CDR3 DNA follows: TGCGCCAGCAGCTTTCAGAGCTCCTACGAGCAGTACTTC. The encoded protein is CASSFQSSYEQYF. Complete variable domain (other parts from reference TRBV5-1 and TRBJ2-7): KAGVTQTPRYLIKTRGQQVTLSCSPISGHRSVSWYQQTPGQGLQFLFEYFSETQRNKGNFPGRFSGRQFSNSRSEMNVSTLELGDSALYLCASSFQSSYEQYFGPGTRLTVT.

Here the CDR3 DNA reads TGTGCCAGCAGCTTAGCCTCGGGACATCTATACGAGCAGTACTTC. Translated: CASSLASGHLYEQYF. The chain uses TRBV7-2 and TRBJ2-7; perhaps TRBD1 as D (6 bases). Germline CDR1 is SGHTA and CDR2 is FQGNSA. The CDR3 runs 15 residues. Trimming shortened V by 0 bases and J by 4 bases, and 13 bases separated the two germline ends.